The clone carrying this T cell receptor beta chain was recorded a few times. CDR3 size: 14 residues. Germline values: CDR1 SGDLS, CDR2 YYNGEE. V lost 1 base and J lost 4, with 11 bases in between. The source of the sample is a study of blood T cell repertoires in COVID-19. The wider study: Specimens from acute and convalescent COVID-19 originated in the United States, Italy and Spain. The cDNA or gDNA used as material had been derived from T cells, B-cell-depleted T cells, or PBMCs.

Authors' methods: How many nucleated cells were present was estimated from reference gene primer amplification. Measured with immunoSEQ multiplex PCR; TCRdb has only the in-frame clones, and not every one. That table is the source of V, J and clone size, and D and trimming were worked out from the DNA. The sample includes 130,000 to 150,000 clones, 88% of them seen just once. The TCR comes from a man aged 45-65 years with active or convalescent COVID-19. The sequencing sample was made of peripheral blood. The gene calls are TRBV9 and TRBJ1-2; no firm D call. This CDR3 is CASSVREGGYGYTF. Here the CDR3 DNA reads TGTGCCAGCAGCGTAAGGGAGGGCGGCTATGGCTACACCTTC.